This T cell receptor beta chain emerged from a study of shared clonotypes between healthy human individuals. Naive CD8 cells lacked CD45RO and underwent positive selection for CCR7, leaving out terminally differentiated effector memory CD45RA+ cells. Generated by immunoSEQ multiplex PCR, the TCRdb table keeps only in-frame clones and is missing some. The sample shows fewer than 1 million clones, 90% to 97% of them seen only once. This CDR3 region has 19 residues. Germline V gene sequence: CDR1 LNHNV, CDR2 YYDKDF (reference sequence). With 4 bases clipped from V and 3 bases from J, the junction kept 16 bases outside the gene matches.

V is TRBV15 and J is TRBJ2-1; TRBD2 agrees at 9 bases. This receptor was obtained from a man under 40 in good health. Sequenced sample: naive CD8+ T cells sorted from blood. CDR3 sequence: CATSTYLTSGNPVYNEQFF. The CDR3 bases are TGTGCCACCAGCACCTACCTGACTAGCGGAAACCCGGTCTACAATGAGCAGTTCTTC. Together with reference TRBV15 and TRBJ2-1, the CDR3 gives the full variable domain: DAMVIQNPRYQVTQFGKPVTLSCSQTLNHNVMYWYQQKSSQAPKLLFHYYDKDFNNEADTPDNFQSRRPNTSFCFLDIRSPGLGDTAMYLCATSTYLTSGNPVYNEQFFGPGTRLTVL.